This paragraph reports one T cell receptor (beta chain). The V end lost 5 bases, the J end lost 4 bases, and 13 bases lay between the germline ends. CDR1 is SGHAT and CDR2 is FQNNGV in the germline V gene. There are 14 residues in the CDR3. This specimen belongs to a study of cytomegalovirus exposure and HLA in healthy donors. The PCR was carried out with 60 Vbeta primers and 13 Jbeta primers. TCRdb keeps only in-frame clones here, not all; method: immunoSEQ multiplex PCR. The sample carries fewer than 150,000 clones, 74% recorded once. The sequenced material came from PBMCs. This sequence originates from a woman in her forties or fifties in good health and CMV-seropositive. J is TRBJ2-3 and V is TRBV11-2; no reliable D call. The CDR3 region is CASSPAVRSDTQYF. CDR3 DNA: TGTGCCAGCAGCCCCGCGGTCCGCTCAGATACGCAGTATTTT.